A single TCR beta chain is shown here with its context. This specimen belongs to a study of blood T cell repertoires in COVID-19. Produced via immunoSEQ multiplex PCR; TCRdb's table is partial and in-frame only. The sample consists of tens of thousands of clones, 70% to 90% of them appearing once. V was pared by 10 bases and J by 4 bases, with 17 bases between. The CDR3 runs 13 residues. Germline V gene lookup returns CDR1 LNHDA and CDR2 SQIVND (reference sequence). The chain is built from TRBV19 and TRBJ2-7; TRBD1 is a possible D gene (6 bases). This clonotype originated in a woman in her sixties or seventies with acute or convalescent COVID-19. Sample: peripheral blood. CDR3 bases: TGTGCCACCAGTGACGGGACATCGTACGAGCAGTACGTC. Translating it yields CATSDGTSYEQYV.